Sequencing of this T cell receptor beta chain was carried out in a study of shared clonotypes between healthy human individuals. Profiled with immunoSEQ multiplex PCR; TCRdb holds only in-frame clones, not every one. The sample consists of some 2,400,000 clones, around 95% of them appearing once. Notes on this clone: Its antigen is undetermined.

A CD45RA-negative memory subset and a CD45RA+ naive subset were separated from the CD4+ cells. Notes on the study in general: It was expected that sequencing depth would affect clonotype sharing among donors.

The receptor was derived from a man aged 18 to 29 in good health. The sequencing sample was made of naive CD4+ T cells sorted from blood. Sample subset: CD45RA+ positively selected.

The CDR3 region is CASSLTVNYEQYF. In nucleotides, the CDR3 is TGCGCCAGCAGCTTGACAGTGAATTACGAGCAGTACTTC. This sequence joins TRBV5-1 and TRBJ2-7; no definite D call. The CDR3 extends over 13 amino acids. Trimming cost V 1 base and J 4 bases, with 9 bases left between them. Germline CDR1 reads SGHRS; CDR2 reads YFSETQ.